A single TCR beta chain is shown here with its context. What this receptor recognizes is not known. The record has no base qualities; no much larger clone is one base away. The data were taken from a study of blood T cell repertoires in COVID-19 (dated by TCRdb to 2018 to 2021). As for the study more broadly: Samples from collaborators originated in the United States, Italy and Spain and spanned both the acute and convalescent phases of COVID-19. The prospective study material was composed of cDNA or gDNA derived from T cells, B-cell-depleted T cells, or PBMCs. Deeply sampled blood TCRbeta repertoires from subjects exposed to, actively infected with, or recovered from COVID-19 were included in the dataset. A freely available public database, intended as a resource for researchers studying the immune response to SARS-CoV-2, is where the repertoires were released. Samples came from the ongoing ImmuneRACE study (first 160 participants) plus 1,254 subjects from 6 global collaborators. Sample metadata almost always included a de-identified subject ID, COVID-19 status, age in years and sex. Where available, HLA class I and class II types were taken from metadata supplied by the sample provider and were not determined by assay-based typing. General conclusions and limits of the study: Clinical and demographic metadata were provided uncurated, with the amount varying by source and participant.

Reading from cysteine to phenylalanine, the CDR3 counts 12 amino acids. This entry keeps only the CDR3 DNA: 36 bases, framed from base 1. V loses 4 bases of germline sequence and J loses 6 bases, and the interval between the two ends is 9 bases. Looking up the germline V gene yields CDR1 SGHDT and CDR2 YYEEEE. Whole blood was collected in K2EDTA tubes by collaborating institutions according to the institutions' own protocols. For TCRbeta analysis, collaborators shipped samples as frozen whole blood, isolated PBMCs, or DNA extracted from either of those sample types. TCRbeta CDR3 regions were amplified from genomic DNA by means of the immunoSEQ Assay, a bias-controlled multiplex PCR. The study's own analysis went as follows. The number of nucleated cells in each sample was estimated from the amplification of reference gene primers within the assay. Sequence reads were collapsed and filtered to measure the absolute abundance of every unique TCRbeta CDR3 rearrangement. For each sample, productive Simpson clonality was calculated as the square root of Simpson's diversity index across productive rearrangements. As stored in TCRdb, this immuneACCESS dataset retains in-frame rearrangements with V and J assigned. A fraction of the clones does not appear; measured against another copy, unresolved V genes explain less than half of the discrepancy, and the remainder lacks a known reason. V and J calls and clone size come straight from that table; D and trimming were deduced from the DNA. The sample table holds about 76,000 clones, of which about 93% were seen once. The ten largest clones capture 5.8% of the sample.

The V gene is TRBV5-6 and the J gene is TRBJ2-3; no D segment can be confidently identified. The sequence came from a human donor in a cohort sampled during active COVID-19. The specimen sequenced was peripheral blood. The sequenced DNA is TGTGCCAGCAGCGTCTACTGGGATACGCAGTATTTT. Translated, it reads CASSVYWDTQYF.